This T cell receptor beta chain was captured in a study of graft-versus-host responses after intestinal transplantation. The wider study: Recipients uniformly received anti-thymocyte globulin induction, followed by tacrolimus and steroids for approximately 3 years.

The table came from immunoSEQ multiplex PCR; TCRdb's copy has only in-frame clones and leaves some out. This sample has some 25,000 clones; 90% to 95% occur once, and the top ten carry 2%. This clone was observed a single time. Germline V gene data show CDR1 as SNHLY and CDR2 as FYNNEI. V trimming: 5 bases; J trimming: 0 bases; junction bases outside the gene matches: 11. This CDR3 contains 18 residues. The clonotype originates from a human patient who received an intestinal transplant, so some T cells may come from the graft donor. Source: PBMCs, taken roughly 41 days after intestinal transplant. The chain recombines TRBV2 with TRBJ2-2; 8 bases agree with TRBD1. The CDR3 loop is CASSTRTGLTPNTGELFF. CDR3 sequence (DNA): TGTGCCAGCAGTACAAGGACAGGGCTAACCCCGAACACCGGGGAGCTGTTTTTT. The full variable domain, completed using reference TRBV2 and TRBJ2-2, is EPEVTQTPSHQVTQMGQEVILRCVPISNHLYFYWYRQILGQKVEFLVSFYNNEISEKSEIFDDQFSVERPDGSNFTLKIRSTKLEDSAMYFCASSTRTGLTPNTGELFFGEGSRLTVL.